This is a list of T cell receptor beta chains from one sample in a study of identical twins. Each CDR3 protein gets one entry after TCRdb re-called the 5' RACE reads with MiXCR. The repertoire holds hundreds of thousands of distinct CDR3 sequences, with 5.5% to 7% as singletons. These data were also reused for a study on yellow fever vaccine responses in identical twins.

Material for sequencing was memory (CD45RO+) T cells sorted from blood. Every receptor here comes from a woman aged 18-29 years in good health. Each CDR3 is given with its conserved first and last residue. The D gene is left open where the match is weak. Not every row has a clone size; where given, it reads once, few, many or a size class.

TRBD1	TRBV7-7	TRBJ1-1	-	TGTGCCAGCAGCTTAGACGGCAGGGGGTCCACTGAAGCTTTCTTT	CASSLDGRGSTEAFF
TRBD2	TRBV20-1	TRBJ2-2	few	TGCAGTGCTCCGCGGGCGGGGGTTCCCACCGGGGAGCTGTTTTTT	CSAPRAGVPTGELFF
-	TRBV27	TRBJ1-2	many	TGTGCCAGCAGTTTCATTATAGGGACCGGTAACTATGGCTACACCTTC	CASSFIIGTGNYGYTF
TRBD2	TRBV24-1	TRBJ2-3	-	TGTGCCACCAGTGTAACTAGCGGGGCAGATACGCAGTATTTT	CATSVTSGADTQYF
TRBD1	TRBV7-8	TRBJ1-2	-	TGTGCCAGCAGCTCAAGAAGGGGGCCTTATTTTAACTATGGCTACACCTTC	CASSSRRGPYFNYGYTF
-	TRBV3-1	TRBJ2-7	-	TGTGCCAGCAGCCACGGCGTCTACGAGCAGTACTTC	CASSHGVYEQYF
-	TRBV4-2	TRBJ2-5	few	TGTGCCAGCAGCCAAGATGTAGGGGGGCCTCCCCAAGAGACCCAGTACTTC	CASSQDVGGPPQETQYF
-	TRBV6-4	TRBJ2-7	-	TGTGCCAGCAGTGACCGGGAAGGCCCCTACGAGCAGTACTTC	CASSDREGPYEQYF
TRBD2	TRBV6-2/TRBV6-3	TRBJ2-1	few	TGTGCCAGCACTCCCGGGACTAGCGGGGGATATGAGCAGTTCTTC	CASTPGTSGGYEQFF
TRBD2	TRBV11-2	TRBJ2-3	many	TGTGCCAGCAGCCATCTCGGGACTAGCGGGGCAGATACGCAGTATTTT	CASSHLGTSGADTQYF
TRBD2	TRBV24-1	TRBJ2-1	few	TGTGCCACCGTAGCGGGACCTTACAATGAGCAGTTCTTC	CATVAGPYNEQFF
-	TRBV5-6	TRBJ1-5	-	TGTGCCAGCAGCCCCTCAACAGGAGAGCCCCAGCATTTT	CASSPSTGEPQHF
-	TRBV18	TRBJ1-1	few	TGTGCCAGCTCGGACCAATCTTCTCGCGGGAACACTGAAGCTTTCTTT	CASSDQSSRGNTEAFF
TRBD2	TRBV28	TRBJ2-2	-	TGTGCCAGTAGTTTGGGTTTTTCATTTGGACTAGCGGAGCGAGGACTAACCGGGGAGCTGTTTTTT	CASSLGFSFGLAERGLTGELFF
-	TRBV12-3/TRBV12-4	TRBJ2-6	medium-sized	TGTGCCAGCAGTTACAGGAGGGACTCTGGGGCCAACGTCCTGACTTTC	CASSYRRDSGANVLTF
TRBD1	TRBV28	TRBJ2-5	-	TGTGCCAGCAGTCCAGCCCCCGGGACAGGGGGCCTCGGTTTCGCGGAGACCCAGTACTTC	CASSPAPGTGGLGFAETQYF
TRBD1	TRBV29-1	TRBJ1-1	many	TGCAGCGTTGTAAAGGCGGGGACAGGCGTGAACACTGAAGCTTTCTTT	CSVVKAGTGVNTEAFF
TRBD2	TRBV12-3/TRBV12-4	TRBJ2-1	few	TGTGCCAGCAGCAAAGGACTAGCGGGGGGGAATGAGCAGTTCTTC	CASSKGLAGGNEQFF
TRBD1	TRBV7-8	TRBJ1-4	-	TGTGCGACCAAGACAGGGGGCGCAACTAATGAAAAACTGTTTTTT	CATKTGGATNEKLFF
-	TRBV20-1	TRBJ2-3	-	TGCAGTGCTAACGAGAGGACGTATACGCAGTATTTT	CSANERTYTQYF
TRBD2	TRBV12-3/TRBV12-4	TRBJ2-1	many	TGTGCCAGCAGCAGACTAGCGGGGGGAATTGGAGAGCAGTTCTTC	CASSRLAGGIGEQFF
-	TRBV28	TRBJ1-1	few	TGTGCCAGCAGCACGCTGGGTGAACTGGCCACTGAAGCTTTCTTT	CASSTLGELATEAFF
TRBD2	TRBV20-1	TRBJ2-6	-	TGCAGTGCCTCGCCGGGAGGGCCTGGGGCCAACGTCCTGACTTTC	CSASPGGPGANVLTF
TRBD2	TRBV6-4	TRBJ2-3	-	TGTGCCAGCAGTGCGGCTAGCGGGGGCTTGGATACGCAGTATTTT	CASSAASGGLDTQYF
-	TRBV7-3	TRBJ2-6	few	TGTGCCAGCAGCTTAATAGGGGGCTCTGGGGCCAACGTCCTGACTTTC	CASSLIGGSGANVLTF